These 28 T cell receptor beta chains were all obtained from the same sample, sequenced in a study of T cell clusters in autoimmune cytopenias. Each sample's input was roughly 230 ng genomic DNA, roughly 40,000 genome equivalents. One tube held mixed TRB-A and TRB-B primer pools for touch-down PCR. From its re-call of the multiplex PCR reads, TCRdb lists each CDR3 protein once, without DNA. The listing contains roughly 7,000 distinct CDR3 sequences. The sequencing sample was made of peripheral blood. The receptors derive from a human donor with an autoimmune cytopenia or autoimmune hepatitis (not recorded which).

In terms of frequency, this clonotype is medium-sized. This chain links TRBV5-4 with TRBJ2-3; there is no DNA to check the TCRdb D call of TRBD1. The V gene's germline CDR1 is SGHNT and CDR2 YYREEE (reference sequence). This CDR3 is 17 amino acids long. The CDR3 region is CASSVPPTTSSTDTQYF.

The CDR3 reads CSARDLGRPEQYF. J is TRBJ2-7 and V is TRBV20-1; TCRdb names TRBD1, which stays unverified in the absence of DNA. The CDR3 runs 13 residues. Germline CDR1 DFQATT, CDR2 SNEGSKA (reference sequence).

This rearrangement joins TRBV6-2 or TRBV6-3 to TRBJ1-5; TCRdb names TRBD1, which stays unverified in the absence of DNA. Germline assignment: CDR1 MNHEY and CDR2 SVGEGT. This CDR3 contains 14 residues. CDR3 sequence reads: CASSHRQRNQPQHF.

This clonotype shows up as medium-sized by frequency. J is TRBJ2-6 and V is TRBV30; lacking DNA, the TRBD1 call made by TCRdb goes unchecked. The CDR3 is 16 residues long. Germline V lookup: CDR1 GTSNPN, CDR2 SVGIG (reference sequence). The CDR3 is CAYGQSASSGANVLTF.

The V gene is TRBV5-4, the J gene TRBJ1-1. This CDR3 is built from 15 residues. Germline V gives CDR1 SGHNT, CDR2 YYREEE (reference sequence). The CDR3 sequence is CASNLEGLGNTEAFF.

This clonotype is called medium-sized based on its frequency. The rearrangement joins TRBV15 to TRBJ2-1; there is no DNA to check the TCRdb D call of TRBD1. This CDR3 is 15 amino acids long. The germline V gene has CDR1 LNHNV and CDR2 YYDKDF (reference sequence). CDR3 loop: CATTGTASSYNEQFF.

This chain uses TRBV10-3 with TRBJ2-5. In germline, CDR1 is ENHRY, CDR2 SYGVKD. The CDR3 spans 13 residues. The CDR3 protein is CAISELSQETQYF.

The J gene is TRBJ1-2, the V gene TRBV30; TCRdb calls TRBD1, which cannot be checked without DNA. Germline assignment: CDR1 GTSNPN and CDR2 SVGIG (reference sequence). The CDR3 totals 14 residues. The chain's CDR3 is CAWNRDSSNYGYTF. Full variable domain (missing parts from reference TRBV30 and TRBJ1-2): SQTIHQWPATLVQPVGSPLSLECTVEGTSNPNLYWYRQAAGRGLQLLFYSVGIGQISSEVPQNLSASRPQDRQFILSSKKLLLSDSGFYLCAWNRDSSNYGYTFGSGTRLTVV.

Its frequency marks this clonotype as medium-sized (0.01 to 0.1%). The V gene is TRBV12-3 or TRBV12-4, the J gene TRBJ2-2; TCRdb designates TRBD2, a call that cannot be tested without DNA. The CDR3 totals 16 residues. This chain's CDR3 is CASSPLGGGATGELFF.

The J gene is TRBJ1-4, the V gene TRBV5-1; the D gene TCRdb calls, TRBD1, cannot be checked with no DNA. The CDR3 runs 13 residues. Germline CDR1 is SGHRS and CDR2 is YFSETQ. CDR3 sequence: CASSVDRVEKLFF. The whole variable domain, filled in from reference TRBV5-1 and TRBJ1-4, reads KAGVTQTPRYLIKTRGQQVTLSCSPISGHRSVSWYQQTPGQGLQFLFEYFSETQRNKGNFPGRFSGRQFSNSRSEMNVSTLELGDSALYLCASSVDRVEKLFFGSGTQLSVL.

This clonotype shows up as medium-sized by frequency. V usage is TRBV20-1 and J usage is TRBJ1-2; TCRdb gives TRBD1 as the D gene, but with no DNA this cannot be confirmed. Germline CDR1 is DFQATT and CDR2 is SNEGSKA (reference sequence). CDR3 length: 11 amino acids. The CDR3 loop reads CSHDRDYGYTF.

According to its frequency, this clonotype is medium-sized (0.01 to 0.1%). The chain recombines TRBV15 with TRBJ2-2; TCRdb outputs TRBD1, but without DNA this stays unchecked. The CDR3 is 17 amino acids. Germline CDR1 is LNHNV and CDR2 is YYDKDF (reference sequence). The CDR3 reads CATSPRPRQGITGELFF.

This clonotype ranks as medium-sized in terms of frequency. The chain combines TRBV5-6 with TRBJ2-6. The CDR3 totals 15 residues. CDR1 SGHDT and CDR2 YYEEEE come from the germline V gene. CDR3 protein: CASSLVGSGANVLTF.

The CDR3 protein is CAITKQYGGEGADTQYF. The V gene is TRBV10-3, the J gene TRBJ2-3; the TCRdb call, TRBD1, lacks DNA for checking. Germline lookup yields CDR1 ENHRY and CDR2 SYGVKD. The CDR3 consists of 17 residues.

This clonotype counts as medium-sized by frequency. The CDR3 spells CSARYASGRVRNTGELFF. The chain joins TRBV20-1 to TRBJ2-2; checking the TCRdb D call of TRBD2 is not possible without DNA. Germline V lookup: CDR1 DFQATT, CDR2 SNEGSKA (reference sequence). The CDR3 totals 18 residues.

J is TRBJ1-1 and V is TRBV5-5. The CDR3 covers 15 residues. CDR1 and CDR2 from the germline V gene are SGHKS and YYEKEE (reference sequence). CDR3 sequence: CASSLGHAVGTEAFF.

The V gene is TRBV6-1, the J gene TRBJ2-1; lacking DNA, the TRBD2 call made by TCRdb goes unchecked. Germline CDR1 and CDR2: MNHNS and SASEGT. The CDR3 is made up of 13 amino acids. The CDR3 sequence: CASSAGLAGEQFF.

The chain employs TRBV6-5 and TRBJ2-1. From germline, CDR1 is MNHEY and CDR2 SVGAGI. CDR3 length equals 16 residues. CDR3 amino acids: CASSYDPTLGYNEQFF.

The chain couples TRBV19 to TRBJ2-5; TCRdb gives TRBD2 as the D gene, but with no DNA this cannot be confirmed. This CDR3 is 17 amino acids long. Germline loops: CDR1 LNHDA, CDR2 SQIVND (reference sequence). CDR3 sequence reads: CASSRPVSGGITETQYF.

The rearrangement uses TRBV6-2 or TRBV6-3 and TRBJ1-2. Germline V gene lookup returns CDR1 MNHEY and CDR2 SVGEGT. CDR3 size: 14 residues. CDR3 loop: CASRRGGGNYGYTF.

This sequence joins TRBV11-2 and TRBJ2-7. Germline V lookup: CDR1 SGHAT, CDR2 FQNNGV. This CDR3 contains 13 residues. CDR3 amino acids: CASSLDSLYEQYF.

Frequency places this clonotype as medium-sized. The chain employs TRBV19 and TRBJ2-1; TCRdb outputs TRBD2, but without DNA this stays unchecked. CDR1 LNHDA and CDR2 SQIVND come from the germline V gene (reference sequence). The CDR3 consists of 16 residues. The CDR3 loop reads CASSVQGTSGSWEQFF.

This clonotype shows up as medium-sized by frequency. The chain combines TRBV5-4 with TRBJ2-1. Per the germline V gene, CDR1 is SGHNT and CDR2 is YYREEE (reference sequence). CDR3 length equals 12 residues. The CDR3 loop reads CASSPKSNEQFF.

This chain joins TRBV10-3 and TRBJ1-2; TCRdb names TRBD1, which stays unverified in the absence of DNA. The CDR3 extends over 14 amino acids. Germline values: CDR1 ENHRY, CDR2 SYGVKD. CDR3 sequence reads: CAISAGWDTGGYTF.

The rearrangement joins TRBV15 to TRBJ2-7; the D call of TRBD2 rests on TCRdb alone, since no DNA is present to check it. The CDR3 totals 15 residues. The V gene's germline CDR1 is LNHNV and CDR2 YYDKDF (reference sequence). This CDR3 reads CATSRGGAQTYEQYF.

This clonotype registers medium-sized by frequency. V usage is TRBV19 and J usage is TRBJ2-3; TCRdb outputs TRBD2, but without DNA this stays unchecked. The CDR3 is 15 amino acids. Germline V gene sequence: CDR1 LNHDA, CDR2 SQIVND (reference sequence). The CDR3 sequence is CASSGSGLGTDTQYF.

Considering frequency, this clonotype is medium-sized. The rearrangement links TRBV29-1 to TRBJ2-5; TCRdb proposes TRBD1, but this gene call is untestable without DNA. CDR1 and CDR2 from the germline V gene are SQVTM and ANQGSEA. There are 13 residues in the CDR3. The chain's CDR3 is CSVDGRPAETQYF.

This clonotype is called medium-sized based on its frequency. J is TRBJ2-1 and V is TRBV12-3 or TRBV12-4; checking the TCRdb D call of TRBD2 is not possible without DNA. The CDR3 is 14 amino acids. CDR3 in amino acids: CASSRAPRGNEQFF.